The T cell receptor beta chain under discussion was sequenced for a study of cytomegalovirus exposure and HLA in healthy donors. The CDR3 is 14 amino acids. V was pared by 0 bases and J by 0 bases, with 8 bases between. Per the germline V gene, CDR1 is GTSNPN and CDR2 is SVGIG (reference sequence). As for this clone: The same CDR3 is also encoded by other DNA sequences in this sample.

The PCR contained 60 Vbeta and 13 Jbeta primers. Only in-frame clones appear in the TCRdb table, and some are missing; sequencing was by immunoSEQ multiplex PCR. Among around 170,000 clones listed, under 80% were seen once. This receptor was obtained from a woman younger than 45 in good health and CMV-seropositive. The sample taken for sequencing was PBMCs. This chain joins TRBV30 and TRBJ1-2; unclear D gene. CDR3 loop: CAWSVRRTNYGYTF. The CDR3 DNA is TGTGCCTGGAGTGTCAGGCGCACTAACTATGGCTACACCTTC.